The clone carrying this TCR beta chain has just a few counts. Its antigen remains unidentified. The sample belongs to a study of blood T cells in healthy people across ages. Study results and limitations: Because sorting was not performed, PBMCs prevented conclusive naive versus antigen-experienced comparison.

CDR1 SGHTA and CDR2 FQGNSA come from the germline V gene. The CDR3 runs to 17 residues. The V segment lost 1 base and the J segment 3 bases; nucleotides outside the gene matches: 11. Through a sample-barcoded 5' primer and a J-beta primer mix, a second PCR was run for about 6 to 11 cycles. The yield of each sample was at least 2.5 million CDR3-containing paired-end reads. TCRdb called the 5' RACE reads again in MiXCR, with one record for every CDR3 protein. There are 450,000 to 650,000 distinct CDR3 sequences in the sample; under 30% occur only once, and 8.7% lies in the top ten. Isolating PBMCs gave at least 6.5 million of these cells per sample. This sample also belongs to another study, concerning T cells of mothers and their children.

The source is a boy younger than 18 in good health. The specimen sequenced was blood. V is TRBV7-2 and J is TRBJ2-5, with 7 bases lining up with TRBD2. CDR3 loop: CASSLGGGSGEEETQYF. The CDR3 DNA sequence: TGTGCCAGCAGCTTAGGGGGCGGGAGCGGGGAGGAAGAGACCCAGTACTTC.